This T cell receptor (beta chain) was sequenced for a study of cytotoxic CD8 clonotypes in ibrutinib-treated CLL. Study details: Within the patient group, eleven to twelve were relapsed/refractory and fewer than 16 treatment-naive, and some 17 were IGHV unmutated. Response sampling came at median approximately a year of treatment, ranging roughly 6 to 36 months.

Method: immunoSEQ multiplex PCR; TCRdb's copy keeps in-frame clones and lacks some. The data show approximately 330,000 clones, almost 80% seen once. The CDR3 consists of 15 residues. Germline-derived CDR1 and CDR2 are SGHDN and FVKESK. Trimming cost V 1 base and J 12 bases; bases outside gene matches: 6. Findings and limits, study-wide: Clonality grew at ibrutinib response; at progression, it decreased back toward baseline. Few clonotypes were public, and these shrank or held steady under treatment.

For this clone: The target antigen is unknown.

The sequences come from PBMCs, collected before ibrutinib treatment. The V call is TRBV14, the J call TRBJ2-1; 13 nucleotides agree with TRBD2. This receptor was taken from a human donor with chronic lymphocytic leukemia. The CDR3, as DNA: TGTGCCAGCAGCCAAGTGGGACTAGCGGGATTTCCGCAGTTCTTC. Encoded protein: CASSQVGLAGFPQFF.